Presented here are 20 T cell receptor beta chains from one specimen sequenced in a study of blood T cell repertoires in COVID-19. The data were produced by immunoSEQ multiplex PCR, yet TCRdb's version contains in-frame clones alone and is incomplete. The table includes 200,000 to 300,000 clones, 91% detected once. The sequencing sample was made of peripheral blood. The receptor set was obtained from a young adult with COVID-19, enrolled during active disease.

The chain couples TRBV6-2 or TRBV6-3 to TRBJ2-5; 9 nucleotides agree with TRBD2. The V and J ends lost 5 bases and 1 base, in that order; junction bases with no gene match: 5. The germline gives CDR1 MNHEY, CDR2 SVGEGT. This CDR3 comprises 15 residues. The CDR3 sequence: CASSGLASVQETQYF. In DNA, the CDR3 is TGTGCCAGCAGTGGACTAGCGTCGGTCCAAGAGACCCAGTACTTC.

DNA for the CDR3: TGCAGTGCTAGTCAGGACTTTGTATATTCACCCCTCCACTTT. Its protein product is CSASQDFVYSPLHF. The chain joins TRBV20-1 to TRBJ1-6; D remains unclear. The CDR3 covers 14 residues. The germline V gene encodes CDR1 DFQATT and CDR2 SNEGSKA (reference sequence). Trimming removed 3 bases from V and 8 bases from J, with 14 bases in between.

This chain connects TRBV27 to TRBJ2-7; 9 positions agree with TRBD1. V lost 3 bases, J lost 3 bases, and 6 bases stayed unmatched. The length of the CDR3 is 15 residues. From germline, CDR1 is MNHEY and CDR2 SMNVEV (reference sequence). CDR3 region: CASSLAGQGNYEQYF. DNA for the CDR3: TGTGCCAGCAGTTTGGCGGGACAGGGAAACTACGAGCAGTACTTC.

The chain links TRBV21-1 to TRBJ2-2; TRBD2 is the table's D call, not checked against the DNA. TRBV21-1 constitutes a pseudogene. The CDR3 is 18 residues long. The DNA for the CDR3 is TGTGCCAGCAGCCCGAAAAAGCCCTACGAAACGAACACCGGGGAGCTGTTTTTT. Translating gives CASSPKKPYETNTGELFF.

The chain has TRBV4-1 and TRBJ2-7; TRBD1 aligns across 9 bases. The CDR3 has 16 residues. The germline gives CDR1 MGHRA, CDR2 YSYEKL. V shed 4 bases and J 6 bases; nucleotides not matched to a gene: 13. The CDR3 protein is CASSPRTGGLPTEQYF. The CDR3 DNA follows: TGCGCCAGCAGCCCAAGAACAGGGGGCTTGCCTACCGAGCAGTACTTC.

The CDR3 DNA sequence: TGTGCCAGCAACGGCGGGTCAGCGACAGATACGCAGTATTTT. Translating gives CASNGGSATDTQYF. The chain combines TRBV7-9 with TRBJ2-3, with D tentatively TRBD2 (5 bases). V was pared by 7 bases and J by 3 bases, with 14 bases between. The germline V gene has CDR1 SEHNR and CDR2 FQNEAQ (reference sequence). This CDR3 has 14 amino acids.

In regard to this clone: Other DNA sequences in the sample encode the same CDR3. The chain carries TRBV3-1 (or the pseudogene TRBV3-2) and TRBJ1-1; no reliable D call. V was clipped by 4 bases and J by 1 base, with 4 bases between them. The germline gives CDR1 LGHDT, CDR2 YNNKEL (reference sequence). There are 12 residues in the CDR3. The CDR3 here is CASSPGNTEAFF. The CDR3 DNA reads as TGTGCCAGCAGCCCGGGGAACACTGAAGCTTTCTTT.

This chain links TRBV7-8 with TRBJ2-1, with TRBD1 as a possible D gene (5 bases). The germline CDR1 and CDR2 sequences are SGHVS and FQNEAQ. Trimming pared 5 bases from V and 9 bases from J, leaving 11 bases between. The CDR3 is made up of 12 amino acids. CDR3 protein: CASSPLDSEQFF. CDR3 DNA sequence: TGTGCCAGCAGCCCCTTAGACAGTGAGCAGTTCTTC.

The rearrangement links TRBV14 to TRBJ2-1; perhaps TRBD2 as D (6 bases). The CDR3 is made up of 16 amino acids. Germline lookup yields CDR1 SGHDN and CDR2 FVKESK. Trimming removed 6 bases from V and 4 bases from J, with 19 bases in between. The CDR3 sequence is CASSSGTRLLYNEQFF. As DNA, the CDR3 is TGTGCCAGCAGTTCCGGGACTCGCCTTCTTTACAATGAGCAGTTCTTC. Variable domain in full (rest from reference TRBV14 and TRBJ2-1): EAGVTQFPSHSVIEKGQTVTLRCDPISGHDNLYWYRRVMGKEIKFLLHFVKESKQDESGMPNNRFLAERTGGTYSTLKVQPAELEDSGVYFCASSSGTRLLYNEQFFGPGTRLTVL.

The rearrangement uses TRBV11-2 and TRBJ2-7; no definite D call. V was trimmed by 7 bases and J by 1 base, leaving 11 bases between them. CDR3 length: 13 amino acids. Germline V lookup: CDR1 SGHAT, CDR2 FQNNGV. The CDR3 nucleotides are TGTGCCAGCACCCCCGTCAGGTCCTACGAGCAGTACTTC. Translation gives CASTPVRSYEQYF.

The chain combines TRBV28 with TRBJ1-1, with D perhaps TRBD1 (6 bases). Per the germline V gene, CDR1 is MDHEN and CDR2 is SYDVKM. V was cut by 2 bases and J by 5 bases, with 9 bases left in between. CDR3 length: 13 residues. The CDR3: CASSLGGTTEAFF. CDR3 coding DNA: TGTGCCAGCAGTTTAGGGGGCACGACTGAAGCTTTCTTT. Variable domain in full (rest from reference TRBV28 and TRBJ1-1): DVKVTQSSRYLVKRTGEKVFLECVQDMDHENMFWYRQDPGLGLRLIYFSYDVKMKEKGDIPEGYSVSREKKERFSLILESASTNQTSMYLCASSLGGTTEAFFGQGTRLTVV.

This chain uses TRBV5-1 with TRBJ2-1; 14 nucleotides agree with TRBD2. Trimming removed 5 bases from V and 3 bases from J; junction bases left unmatched: 7. This CDR3 has 17 residues. Germline V gene data show CDR1 as SGHRS and CDR2 as YFSETQ. The CDR3 sequence: CASRFGLAGGLYNEQFF. CDR3 bases: TGCGCCAGCAGATTTGGACTAGCGGGAGGCCTCTACAATGAGCAGTTCTTC.

DNA of the CDR3: TGTGCCACCAGAAACGGGGCGGGAGATTATGAGCAGTTCTTC. It specifies CATRNGAGDYEQFF. The V call is TRBV24-1, the J call TRBJ2-1; 7 nucleotides match TRBD2. The CDR3 has 14 residues. Germline values: CDR1 KGHDR, CDR2 SFDVKD. The V gene end was trimmed by 7 bases and the J gene end by 8 bases; junction bases not matched to a gene: 10.

The chain combines TRBV11-3 with TRBJ2-3; D is unresolved. V gave up 2 bases and J gave up 5 bases, with 5 bases separating them. The CDR3 totals 12 residues. CDR1 is SGHNT and CDR2 is YENEEA in the germline V gene. The CDR3 nucleotides read TGTGCCAGCAGCTTATCGGGAGATACGCAGTATTTT. It specifies CASSLSGDTQYF.

This clone showed up just once. This chain links TRBV15 with TRBJ2-3; D is possibly TRBD2 (6 bases). The CDR3 consists of 16 residues. V dropped 5 bases and J dropped 1 base, with 16 bases sitting between them. CDR1 and CDR2 (germline): LNHNV, YYDKDF (reference sequence). Here the CDR3 DNA reads TGTGCCACCAGCCCATCACCGGGAGCCCGCACAGATACGCAGTATTTT. Amino acid sequence: CATSPSPGARTDTQYF.

This clone was seen a few times. The genes are TRBV4-1 and TRBJ1-1, with TRBD1 as a possible D gene (6 bases). The CDR3 runs to 14 residues. Germline CDR1 and CDR2: MGHRA and YSYEKL. Trimming pared 2 bases from V and 10 bases from J, leaving 17 bases between. The CDR3 nucleotides are TGCGCCAGCAGCCAAATTGGGGGCCGGGTCGCAGCTTTCTTT. Translated: CASSQIGGRVAAFF.

CDR3 nucleotide sequence: TGCGCCAGCAGCCAGTGGACAGGGGACCAGCAGTACTTC. Translated: CASSQWTGDQQYF. V and J are TRBV4-1 and TRBJ2-7; 9 bases match TRBD1. V shed 3 bases and J 8 bases; nucleotides not matched to a gene: 5. The CDR3 runs 13 residues. Germline V gene lookup returns CDR1 MGHRA and CDR2 YSYEKL.

The rearrangement uses TRBV6-5 and TRBJ1-1; D is unresolved. Germline V CDR1 and CDR2: MNHEY, SVGAGI. V was cut by 6 bases and J by 14 bases, with 16 bases left in between. The CDR3 has 11 amino acids. The CDR3 sequence: CASREVPRIFF. In DNA form, the CDR3 reads TGTGCCAGCAGGGAGGTCCCCAGAATCTTCTTT.

In the case of this clone: One junction end does not reproduce the germline sequence, and a read error may be involved. The chain carries TRBV28 and TRBJ1-2; 7 bases are a match to TRBD1. The germline gives CDR1 MDHEN, CDR2 SYDVKM. The CDR3 spans 11 residues. This chain's CDR3 is CASSLGTAKIF. The CDR3 region has the DNA TGTGCCAGCAGTTTAGGGACAGCGAAAATCTTC.

This clone has a single count. The chain combines TRBV3-1 (or the pseudogene TRBV3-2) with TRBJ2-2, with 10 positions matching TRBD1. The trim removed 3 bases at V and 5 bases at J, leaving 9 bases unmatched. This CDR3 is built from 17 residues. Germline CDR1 and CDR2: LGHDT and YNNKEL (reference sequence). In DNA, the CDR3 is TGTGCCAGCAGCCACCACCGGGACAGGGGTGAGACCGGGGAGCTGTTTTTT. Its translation: CASSHHRDRGETGELFF.